Below, 21 T cell receptor beta chains from the same sample are listed, as sequenced in a study of T cell clones after liver transplantation. Libraries were prepared by immunoSEQ multiplex PCR; TCRdb keeps only in-frame clonotypes and omits some of them. The data show roughly 80,000 clones, around 78% seen once. Sequenced here: CD4+ T cells from blood, sampled at the 22-month timepoint. The origin of the receptors is a human patient who received a liver transplant. Some T cells may be graft donor cells.

The chain joins TRBV7-8 to TRBJ2-7; a possible D gene is TRBD2 (5 bases). Per the germline V gene, CDR1 is SGHVS and CDR2 is FQNEAQ. The CDR3 is 13 amino acids. The V end was cut by 6 bases, the J end by 2 bases, with 11 bases between. CDR3 DNA sequence: TGTGCCAGCAGTTCGGGAATGGCCTACGAGCAGTACTTC. Amino acids: CASSSGMAYEQYF.

V gene TRBV7-2 combines with J gene TRBJ2-7, with a tentative D call TRBD1 (5 bases). Trimming cost V 5 bases and J 1 base, with 18 bases left between them. The germline CDR1 and CDR2 sequences are SGHTA and FQGNSA. The CDR3 extends over 16 amino acids. The CDR3 sequence: CASSPVPDRTSYEQYF. The CDR3 DNA follows: TGTGCCAGCAGCCCAGTACCCGACAGAACTTCCTACGAGCAGTACTTC.

This chain joins TRBV11-3 and TRBJ1-3; D gene uncertain. Germline CDR1 reads SGHNT; CDR2 reads YENEEA. This CDR3 comprises 14 residues. With 1 base removed from V and 0 bases from J, the gap between germline ends came to 4 bases. The CDR3 DNA is TGTGCCAGCAGCTTAGGTGGCTCTGGAAACACCATATATTTT. It codes for CASSLGGSGNTIYF.

The chain joins TRBV6-4 to TRBJ2-2; the D gene is possibly TRBD2 (6 bases). CDR1 is MRHNA and CDR2 is SNTAGT in the germline V gene. The CDR3 is 14 residues long. Trimming left V 5 bases short and J 5 bases short, with 12 bases between. CDR3 protein: CASSPGRWTGELFF. CDR3 DNA sequence: TGTGCCAGCAGTCCCGGGAGATGGACCGGGGAGCTGTTTTTT.

This chain links TRBV7-2 with TRBJ2-7, with D possibly TRBD2 on 6 matching bases. Germline loops: CDR1 SGHTA, CDR2 FQGNSA. V lost 5 bases and J lost 2, with 16 bases in between. This CDR3 is 15 amino acids long. The CDR3 nucleotides read TGTGCCAGCAGCCTGGTGCGGGGTAATACCTACGAGCAGTACTTC. This gives the protein CASSLVRGNTYEQYF.

The chain employs TRBV23-1 and TRBJ2-3; weak D call: TRBD1 (5 bases). TRBV23-1 qualifies as an ORF whose function is uncertain. The CDR3 is 15 residues long. The V end was cut by 5 bases, the J end by 1 base, with 13 bases between. CDR3 in DNA: TGCGCCAGCAGTACCTTAACAGGTTGCACAGATACGCAGTATTTT. As protein: CASSTLTGCTDTQYF.

The chain has TRBV19 and TRBJ1-3; TRBD1 is a possible D gene (6 bases). Germline CDR1 is LNHDA and CDR2 is SQIVND (reference sequence). V was clipped by 5 bases and J by 0 bases, with 14 bases between them. The CDR3 contains 16 residues. This chain's CDR3 is CASSPPGQLSGNTIYF. The CDR3 DNA reads TGTGCCAGTAGTCCCCCCGGACAGCTCTCTGGAAACACCATATATTTT.

The V call is TRBV9, the J call TRBJ1-2; D not certain. The CDR3 is made up of 15 amino acids. Trimming stripped 3 bases from V and 1 base from J, with 13 bases between. Looked up from germline, CDR1 is SGDLS and CDR2 is YYNGEE. Written as DNA, the CDR3 is TGTGCCAGCAGCGCCACCTTAAACCTTAACTATGGCTACACCTTC. Its protein is CASSATLNLNYGYTF. Together with reference TRBV9 and TRBJ1-2, the CDR3 gives the full variable domain: DSGVTQTPKHLITATGQRVTLRCSPRSGDLSVYWYQQSLDQGLQFLIQYYNGEERAKGNILERFSAQQFPDLHSELNLSSLELGDSALYFCASSATLNLNYGYTFGSGTRLTVV.

The chain couples TRBV6-1 to TRBJ1-2; D is ambiguous. V was pared by 5 bases and J by 8 bases, with 12 bases between. This CDR3 has 12 amino acids. Germline loops: CDR1 MNHNS, CDR2 SASEGT. The CDR3 nucleotides read TGTGCCAGCAGTAGGAGGACCCTCGGCTACACCTTC. Protein product: CASSRRTLGYTF.

This chain uses TRBV2 with TRBJ2-6; TRBD2 matches at 11 bases. V shed 3 bases, J shed 0 bases, and the junction held 4 bases outside the gene matches. CDR1 is SNHLY and CDR2 is FYNNEI in the germline V gene. The CDR3 is 18 residues long. The CDR3 DNA sequence: TGTGCCAGCAGTGATACTAGCGGGAGAGTCTCTGGGGCCAACGTCCTGACTTTC. This codes for CASSDTSGRVSGANVLTF.

The gene calls are TRBV19 and TRBJ2-1; D gene uncertain. CDR3 size: 12 residues. The germline CDR1 and CDR2 sequences are LNHDA and SQIVND (reference sequence). V was clipped by 8 bases and J by 3 bases, with 8 bases between them. CDR3 region: CASLSGYNEQFF. The CDR3, as DNA: TGTGCCAGTCTCTCAGGCTACAATGAGCAGTTCTTC.

This sequence joins TRBV7-2 and TRBJ1-5, with D unclear. The V end was cut by 3 bases, the J end by 4 bases, with 13 bases between. This CDR3 is 15 amino acids long. Germline V CDR1 and CDR2: SGHTA, FQGNSA. Here the CDR3 DNA reads TGTGCCAGCAGCTTTGTTGCCGGGGAGAATCAGCCCCAGCATTTT. Translating it yields CASSFVAGENQPQHF.

For the CDR3, the DNA is TGTGCTAGTGGTCCCCCGACGGGCTCCTACAATGAGCAGTTCTTC. Residues: CASGPPTGSYNEQFF. This sequence joins TRBV12-5 and TRBJ2-1; no definite D call. The CDR3 is made up of 15 amino acids. With 5 bases removed from V and 0 bases from J, the gap between germline ends came to 11 bases. CDR1 and CDR2 from the germline V gene are LGHNT and FRNRAP.

V is TRBV7-3 and J is TRBJ1-1, with D possibly being TRBD1 (6 bases). CDR1 SGHTA and CDR2 FQGTGA come from the germline V gene. Trimming pared 5 bases from V and 0 bases from J, leaving 13 bases between. The CDR3 has 15 residues. For the CDR3, the DNA is TGTGCCAGCAGCCCGGACAGTTATATGAACACTGAAGCTTTCTTT. This encodes CASSPDSYMNTEAFF. Based on the CDR3 plus reference TRBV7-3 and TRBJ1-1, the full variable domain is GAGVSQTPSNKVTEKGKYVELRCDPISGHTALYWYRQSLGQGPEFLIYFQGTGAADDSGLPNDRFFAVRPEGSVSTLKIQRTERGDSAVYLCASSPDSYMNTEAFFGQGTRLTVV.

As concerns this clone: Other DNA sequences from this sample encode an identical CDR3 as well. This rearrangement joins TRBV19 to TRBJ1-3, with D unclear. From germline, CDR1 is LNHDA and CDR2 SQIVND (reference sequence). V gave up 3 bases and J gave up 0 bases, with 6 bases separating them. The CDR3 covers 14 residues. CDR3 sequence: CASSIGSSGNTIYF. Written as DNA, the CDR3 is TGTGCCAGTAGTATTGGCAGCTCTGGAAACACCATATATTTT. Using reference TRBV19 and TRBJ1-3 for the parts outside the CDR3, the full variable domain is DGGITQSPKYLFRKEGQNVTLSCEQNLNHDAMYWYRQDPGQGLRLIYYSQIVNDFQKGDIAEGYSVSREKKESFPLTVTSAQKNPTAFYLCASSIGSSGNTIYFGEGSWLTVV.

The chain joins TRBV28 to TRBJ2-1, with D perhaps TRBD1 (8 bases). V was cut by 5 bases and J by 9 bases, with 20 bases left in between. This CDR3 contains 15 residues. CDR1 MDHEN and CDR2 SYDVKM come from the germline V gene. The CDR3 reads CASSEDRERDTEQFF. CDR3 coding DNA: TGTGCCAGCAGTGAGGACAGGGAGCGGGACACTGAGCAGTTCTTC. The variable domain in full, with the rest retrieved from reference TRBV28 and TRBJ2-1, is DVKVTQSSRYLVKRTGEKVFLECVQDMDHENMFWYRQDPGLGLRLIYFSYDVKMKEKGDIPEGYSVSREKKERFSLILESASTNQTSMYLCASSEDRERDTEQFFGPGTRLTVL.

V gene TRBV7-3 combines with J gene TRBJ1-1; D is unclear. Trimming removed 2 bases from V and 5 bases from J, with 9 bases in between. Germline V gene sequence: CDR1 SGHTA, CDR2 FQGTGA. This CDR3 is 13 amino acids long. The CDR3 DNA reads TGTGCCAGCAGCTTAGTGGGGATGACTGAAGCTTTCTTT. It specifies CASSLVGMTEAFF.

The rearrangement joins TRBV4-1 to TRBJ2-4; 7 nucleotides align to TRBD1. CDR1 MGHRA and CDR2 YSYEKL come from the germline V gene. J gave up 8 bases and V 3 bases, and 13 bases lay outside the gene matches. The length of the CDR3 is 16 residues. The CDR3 reads CASSHQTGRGLDIQYF. In DNA form, the CDR3 reads TGCGCCAGCAGCCATCAAACGGGCAGGGGGTTGGACATTCAGTACTTC.

This clone has just a few counts. V gene TRBV9 combines with J gene TRBJ2-7, with 10 positions matching TRBD2. After removal of 0 bases from V and 1 base from J, the junction contained 13 bases not matched to a gene. The V gene's germline CDR1 is SGDLS and CDR2 YYNGEE. The CDR3 is made up of 19 amino acids. CDR3 region: CASSVDLAGENTPSYEQYF. The CDR3 DNA follows: TGTGCCAGCAGCGTAGACCTAGCGGGAGAAAACACACCATCCTACGAGCAGTACTTC. Complete variable domain (other parts from reference TRBV9 and TRBJ2-7): DSGVTQTPKHLITATGQRVTLRCSPRSGDLSVYWYQQSLDQGLQFLIQYYNGEERAKGNILERFSAQQFPDLHSELNLSSLELGDSALYFCASSVDLAGENTPSYEQYFGPGTRLTVT.

CDR3 DNA: TGCGCCAGCAGCTTGGCCGGGCAGGGCGAAAACATTCAGTACTTC. This gives the protein CASSLAGQGENIQYF. This chain links TRBV5-1 with TRBJ2-4; tentative D call: TRBD1 (5 bases). Deletions cut 0 bases from V and 5 bases from J, with 12 bases between. Germline-derived CDR1 and CDR2 are SGHRS and YFSETQ. The CDR3 is made up of 15 amino acids.

A few counts support this clone. CDR3 nucleotide sequence: TGTGCCACCGCACACAGGGGCAATCAGCCCCAGCATTTT. Its protein is CATAHRGNQPQHF. The chain couples TRBV19 to TRBJ1-5, with a tentative D call TRBD1 (6 bases). The CDR3 length is 13 residues. The germline V gene has CDR1 LNHDA and CDR2 SQIVND (reference sequence). Between the trimmed V and J ends, which lost 10 bases and 2 bases, there was a span of 12 bases.